What follows describes a single TCR beta chain. The sample originates from a study of blood T cell repertoires in COVID-19. For the study at large: Material from acute and convalescent COVID-19 was sourced from the United States, Italy and Spain. Nucleic acid was either cDNA or gDNA, and it came from T cells, B-cell-depleted T cells, or PBMCs.

Sequencing used immunoSEQ multiplex PCR; TCRdb keeps in-frame clones, though not all of them. This sample has about 29,000 clones, with 80% to 90% found just once. The TCR was taken from a human donor with active COVID-19. The donor label of this sample is uncertain. Sequencing input: peripheral blood.

The CDR3 coding sequence is TGCGCCAGCAGCCCTAGCCGCCTGGGCGAGCAGTACTTC. It yields the protein CASSPSRLGEQYF. The chain uses TRBV4-3 and TRBJ2-7; the D gene is possibly TRBD2 (5 bases). Germline CDR1 and CDR2: LGHNA and YSLEER. V was shortened by 4 bases and J by 6 bases, with 13 bases between the two germline ends. The CDR3 length is 13 residues.